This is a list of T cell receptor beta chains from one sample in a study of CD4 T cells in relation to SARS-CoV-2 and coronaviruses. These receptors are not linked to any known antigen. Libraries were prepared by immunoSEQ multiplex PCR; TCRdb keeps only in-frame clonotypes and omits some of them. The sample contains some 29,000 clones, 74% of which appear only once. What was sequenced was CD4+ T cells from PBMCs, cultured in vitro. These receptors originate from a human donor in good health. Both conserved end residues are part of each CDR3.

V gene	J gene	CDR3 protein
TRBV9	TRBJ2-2	CASSAVAGGRSTGELFF
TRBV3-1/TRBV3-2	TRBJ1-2	CASFGRRVFYGYTF
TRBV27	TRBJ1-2	CASSLFGTGRANYGYTF
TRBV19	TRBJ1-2	CASSRSRGNYGYTF
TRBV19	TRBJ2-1	CASVTRAVYNEQFF
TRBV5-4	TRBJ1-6	CASSLVRGGANNSPLHF
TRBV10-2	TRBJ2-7	CASTAGLGNQAEQYF
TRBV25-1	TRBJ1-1	CASTDRGAEAFF
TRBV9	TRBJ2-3	CASSVTVVASTDTQYF
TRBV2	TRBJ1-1	CASSEAAGGEAFF
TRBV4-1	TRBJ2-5	CASSPLTRSPRETQYF
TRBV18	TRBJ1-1	CASSRGLNTEAFF
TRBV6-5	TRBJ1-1	CASNSPGEGTEAFF
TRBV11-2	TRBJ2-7	CASSLDSFGHYEQYF
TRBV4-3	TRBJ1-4	CASSHAQGYSNEKLFF
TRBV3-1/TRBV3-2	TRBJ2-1	CASSQIAGLASNEQFF
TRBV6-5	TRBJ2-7	CASIEGPYHEQYF
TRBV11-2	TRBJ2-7	CASSLGSGYRRNYYEQYF
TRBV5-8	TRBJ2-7	CASSLSGYEQYF
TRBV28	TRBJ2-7	CASSLPMTAYEQYF
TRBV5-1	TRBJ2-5	CASSLGQGPRRTQYF
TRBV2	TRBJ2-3	CASSAPRPTDTQYF
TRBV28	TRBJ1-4	CASSLIRGPDDHEKLFF
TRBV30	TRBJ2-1	CAWSVGEVQGHEQFF
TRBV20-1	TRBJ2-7	CSASPMGSPYEQYF
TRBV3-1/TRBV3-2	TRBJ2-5	CASSQGDRTGGETQYF
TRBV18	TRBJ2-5	CASSPPGTSGEIGTQYF
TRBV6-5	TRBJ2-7	CASSYSDARGGEQYF
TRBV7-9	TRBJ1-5	CASSPGPNGPQHF
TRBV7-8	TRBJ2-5	CASSLRARGETQYF
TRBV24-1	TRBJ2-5	CATSVLPGLADQETQYF
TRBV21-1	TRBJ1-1	CASSNLLRAEAFF